A single sample is the source of the 19 T cell receptor beta chains below, sequenced in a study of PD-L1 blockade in urothelial cancer. This table comes from immunoSEQ multiplex PCR, and its TCRdb copy is limited to in-frame clones, with some not included. The top ten clones hold 18% of a sample with about 41,000 clones, 82% of them seen once. The input for sequencing was PBMCs, taken around atezolizumab (anti-PD-L1) treatment. The receptors come from a man aged 55 to 70 with urothelial cancer.

The chain combines TRBV5-6 with TRBJ1-2; TRBD1 matches at 9 bases. Germline V CDR1 and CDR2: SGHDT, YYEEEE. The V gene end was trimmed by 2 bases and the J gene end by 2 bases; junction bases not matched to a gene: 4. The CDR3 runs 15 residues. CDR3 protein: CASSLPGQGNYGYTF. CDR3 nucleotides: TGTGCCAGCAGCTTACCGGGACAGGGAAACTATGGCTACACCTTC.

The chain couples TRBV11-2 to TRBJ2-7; a weak D match, TRBD2 (6 bases). Trimming cost V 5 bases and J 7 bases, with 24 bases left between them. CDR1 is SGHAT and CDR2 is FQNNGV in the germline V gene. The CDR3 length is 16 residues. In DNA, the CDR3 is TGTGCCAGCAGCCGCCGGGCAGGGATTTCCGCGGGGGAGCAGTACTTC. This sequence encodes CASSRRAGISAGEQYF.

The chain is built from TRBV6-1 and TRBJ2-5; 9 positions agree with TRBD2. The CDR3 length is 16 residues. The J segment lost 2 bases and the V segment lost 1 base, leaving 5 bases of the junction unmatched. The germline V gene encodes CDR1 MNHNS and CDR2 SASEGT. Written as DNA, the CDR3 is TGTGCCAGCAGTGAAGGGCTAGCGGGGCCGCAAGAGACCCAGTACTTC. It encodes CASSEGLAGPQETQYF.

V usage is TRBV15 and J usage is TRBJ2-1, with D possibly being TRBD1 (5 bases). The CDR3 runs to 13 residues. Trimming took off 7 bases at V and 8 bases at J, with 15 bases between the two ends. Germline V gene sequence: CDR1 LNHNV, CDR2 YYDKDF (reference sequence). For the CDR3, the DNA is TGTGCCACCAAGACAGACATTGGCGATGAGCAGTTCTTC. Protein: CATKTDIGDEQFF. The full variable domain, with the rest looked up from reference TRBV15 and TRBJ2-1, is DAMVIQNPRYQVTQFGKPVTLSCSQTLNHNVMYWYQQKSSQAPKLLFHYYDKDFNNEADTPDNFQSRRPNTSFCFLDIRSPGLGDTAMYLCATKTDIGDEQFFGPGTRLTVL.

For the CDR3, the DNA is TGTGCCAGCACCTCGGGGACAGGCCCGCCCTACGAGCAGTACTTC. Amino acid sequence: CASTSGTGPPYEQYF. The chain couples TRBV6-6 to TRBJ2-7; the match to TRBD1 covers 8 bases. CDR3 length equals 15 residues. The junction had 10 bases not matched to a gene; V was cut back by 7 bases and J by 2 bases. Germline CDR1 reads MNHNY; CDR2 reads SVGAGI (reference sequence).

J is TRBJ2-7 and V is TRBV28, with 7 bases aligning to TRBD1. The V and J ends lost 10 bases and 2 bases, in that order; junction bases with no gene match: 5. Per the germline V gene, CDR1 is MDHEN and CDR2 is SYDVKM. CDR3 length: 12 amino acids. The CDR3 region is CATRGQTYEQYF. Here the CDR3 DNA reads TGTGCCACCAGGGGACAGACCTACGAGCAGTACTTC.

V gene TRBV7-9 combines with J gene TRBJ2-1, with TRBD2 identical over 11 bases. Germline-derived CDR1 and CDR2 are SEHNR and FQNEAQ (reference sequence). V shed 0 bases, J shed 10 bases, and the junction held 2 bases outside the gene matches. The CDR3 loop spans 14 amino acids. The CDR3 bases are TGTGCCAGCAGCTTAGCGACTAGCGGGACAGAGCAGTTCTTC. This translates into CASSLATSGTEQFF.

This clone has just one count. The CDR3 region is CASSLDGSPRRTDTQYF. In DNA, the CDR3 is TGTGCCAGCAGCTTGGACGGGAGCCCCCGCCGCACAGATACGCAGTATTTT. The chain recombines TRBV5-5 with TRBJ2-3; D may be TRBD2 (6 bases). The CDR3 is 17 residues long. Germline CDR1 SGHKS, CDR2 YYEKEE (reference sequence). Trimming shortened V by 0 bases and J by 1 base, and 15 bases separated the two germline ends.

Relative to its sample, this clone is medium-sized (0.01 to 0.1%). J is TRBJ1-3 and V is TRBV5-1; D is possibly TRBD1 (5 bases). Trimming stripped 1 base from V and 0 bases from J, with 11 bases between. Germline lookup yields CDR1 SGHRS and CDR2 YFSETQ. The CDR3 totals 16 residues. The CDR3 nucleotides read TGCGCCAGCAGCTTGAGTAGGGGCCTCTCTGGAAACACCATATATTTT. It yields the protein CASSLSRGLSGNTIYF.

The chain combines TRBV4-2 with TRBJ1-2; D ambiguous. The germline V gene has CDR1 LGHNA and CDR2 YNFKEQ. Trimming took 3 bases from V and 7 from J, leaving 12 bases between them. This CDR3 spans 13 amino acids. The CDR3 region has the DNA TGTGCCAGCAGCCAGGGAGAGGGTACTGGCTACACCTTC. It encodes CASSQGEGTGYTF.

The chain couples TRBV6-5 to TRBJ2-7; no clear D. Looked up from germline, CDR1 is MNHEY and CDR2 is SVGAGI. The V and J ends lost 0 bases and 1 base respectively, with 10 bases between them. This CDR3 has 15 residues. CDR3 sequence (DNA): TGTGCCAGCAGTTACTCGAGTTCGGGTTCCTACGAGCAGTACTTC. It specifies CASSYSSSGSYEQYF.

V and J are TRBV4-1 and TRBJ1-2; maybe TRBD1 (5 bases). CDR1 and CDR2 (germline): MGHRA, YSYEKL. V shed 0 bases and J shed 5 bases, with 13 bases lying between them. CDR3 length: 15 amino acids. CDR3 sequence (DNA): TGCGCCAGCAGCCAAGATCATCCAGGGCGTTATGGCTACACCTTC. Protein product: CASSQDHPGRYGYTF.

The J gene is TRBJ2-3, the V gene TRBV10-3, with a possible D match to TRBD2 (7 bases). This CDR3 is 16 amino acids long. Germline V gene data show CDR1 as ENHRY and CDR2 as SYGVKD. Trimming took off 0 bases at V and 3 bases at J, with 13 bases between the two ends. CDR3 DNA sequence: TGTGCCATCAGTGAGTCGAGGGGGGGAAGGACAGATACGCAGTATTTT. Residues: CAISESRGGRTDTQYF.

The J gene is TRBJ2-2, the V gene TRBV27; 10 bases map to TRBD1. J lost 4 bases, V lost 6 bases, and 2 bases had no gene match. Per the germline V gene, CDR1 is MNHEY and CDR2 is SMNVEV (reference sequence). The CDR3 runs 14 residues. The CDR3 DNA sequence: TGTGCCAGCAGGGGGACAGGGGCCACCGGGGAGCTGTTTTTT. Translated, it gives CASRGTGATGELFF.

A single count supports this clone. V usage is TRBV16 and J usage is TRBJ2-1; D unclear. Trimming left V 0 bases short and J 11 bases short, with 14 bases between. Germline CDR1 reads KGHSY; CDR2 reads FQNENV. The CDR3 contains 14 residues. CDR3 sequence reads: CASSQSQVSLQQFF. The CDR3 DNA follows: TGTGCCAGCAGCCAATCCCAGGTCTCCCTACAGCAGTTCTTC.

The table lists this clone with a few counts. V and J are TRBV19 and TRBJ1-5; the D gene is possibly TRBD1 (6 bases). CDR1 and CDR2 from the germline V gene are LNHDA and SQIVND (reference sequence). The CDR3 has 12 amino acids. Trimming removed 3 bases from V and 11 bases from J, with 11 bases in between. The CDR3, as DNA: TGTGCCAGTAGTATCAGGGGAACGGCCCAGCATTTT. Amino acid sequence: CASSIRGTAQHF.

J is TRBJ2-7 and V is TRBV6-1; 10 bases are a match to TRBD2. The V and J ends lost 6 bases and 2 bases, in that order; junction bases with no gene match: 1. The germline gives CDR1 MNHNS, CDR2 SASEGT. CDR3 length: 13 residues. CDR3: CASSLAGAYEQYF. The CDR3 DNA follows: TGTGCCAGCAGCCTAGCGGGGGCCTACGAGCAGTACTTC.

In its sample, this clone was seen a few times. The V and J genes are TRBV2 and TRBJ1-5, with 7 bases matching TRBD1. Germline V gene data show CDR1 as SNHLY and CDR2 as FYNNEI. The CDR3 contains 15 residues. Trimming at V came to 6 bases and at J to 3 bases, leaving 8 bases not matched to a gene. As DNA, the CDR3 is TGTGCCAGCAGGCGACAGGGCGGATCCAATCAGCCCCAGCATTTT. Protein sequence: CASRRQGGSNQPQHF.

J is TRBJ1-3 and V is TRBV6-5; 7 nucleotides agree with TRBD1. CDR1 and CDR2 (germline): MNHEY, SVGAGI. This CDR3 comprises 12 residues. V lost 11 bases, J lost 7 bases, and 8 bases stayed unmatched. CDR3 in DNA: TGTGCCGCGACAGGGTCGTCGAACACCATATATTTT. Translation gives CAATGSSNTIYF.